Detailed here is one TCR beta chain. Its antigen is not identified. This was the immunoSEQ version 4 assay in survey mode. Sequencing was performed with immunoSEQ multiplex PCR; in TCRdb, only in-frame clones are kept and a portion is missing. The table lists about 41,000 clones, 75% to 80% of them singletons, with approximately 15% in the top ten. This record belongs to a study of persistence of HIV-infected CD4 T cells. Broader study findings: CMV- and Gag-responding cells had lower TCRbeta richness than CD3/CD28-responding cells.

Overlapping HIV-1 Gag 15-mer peptides at roughly 1 ug per peptide per mL were used. Memory cells lacking CD40L and CD69 with high CD45RO were sorted. For at least 4 years, plasma HIV-1 RNA was undetectable (<50 copies/mL). Donors had CD4+ T cell counts above 400 cells/uL and were CMV-seropositive. The ends were cut back, 1 base at V and 3 bases at J, with 14 bases in the middle. Looked up from germline, CDR1 is SGHDT and CDR2 is YYEEEE. The CDR3 length is 16 residues. Sample: CD4+ T cells sorted from PBMCs after 18-hour stimulation, taken from a patient who received antiretroviral therapy. This receptor was taken from an adult man with HIV who was CMV-seropositive. V and J are TRBV5-6 and TRBJ1-5, with D maybe TRBD1 (5 bases). CDR3 sequence (DNA): TGTGCCAGCAGCTTGAGAACTGGGGCGATCAATCAGCCCCAGCATTTT. It is translated as CASSLRTGAINQPQHF.